The present T cell receptor beta chain was sequenced within a study of T cell repertoires in cytomegalovirus infection. Looked up from germline, CDR1 is WSHSY and CDR2 is SAAADI. Trimming cost V 7 bases and J 6 bases; bases outside gene matches: 9. The CDR3 has 15 residues. Points on this clonotype: Antigen: not known.

Via MiXCR, TCRdb re-called the reads, giving one row per CDR3 protein. The sample includes around 750,000 distinct CDR3 sequences, about 33% of them seen just once. Study-level results: The ex vivo response showed dominance by HLA-C-restricted CMV-specific TCR beta clonotypes.

V gene TRBV10-2 combines with J gene TRBJ2-1; TRBD2 aligns across 10 bases. Here the sequenced sample was cultured CD8+ T cells from PBMCs, taken from culture after CMV antigen stimulation. The source is a human donor in good health (CMV status not recorded). Some clones in this sample may be carry-over from other donors' samples. CDR3 protein: CASNPSGGASNEQFF. The CDR3 region has the DNA TGCGCCAGCAATCCCAGCGGGGGGGCCTCCAATGAGCAGTTCTTC.